A single sample is the source of the 21 T cell receptor beta chains below, sequenced in a study of circulating tumor DNA in untreated peripheral T-cell lymphoma (dated by TCRdb to the early 2020s). The method was the immunoSEQ multiplex PCR assay. This is the immuneACCESS table as TCRdb keeps it, with only in-frame sequences that have V and J called. A part of the clones is gone; compared with another copy, unresolved V genes explain less than half, and the rest is unexplained. For this sample the table gives over 1,000 clones, of which more than 70% were detected only once. In total, the top ten clones hold roughly 7.9% of the sample. The sample comprised tumor tissue. The receptors stem from a human donor with peripheral T-cell lymphoma.

CDR3 coding DNA: TGTGCCAGCAGTGAGACAGGGCTGTCCTACGAGCAGTACTTC. Translating gives CASSETGLSYEQYF. The V and J genes are TRBV28 and TRBJ2-7, with 7 bases fitting TRBD1. J lost 1 base, V lost 5 bases, and 5 bases had no gene match. Germline loops: CDR1 MDHEN, CDR2 SYDVKM. This CDR3 is 14 amino acids long.

Note on this clone: This CDR3 is also generated by other DNA sequences in the sample. The chain combines TRBV10-2 with TRBJ1-5; D ambiguous. Trimming removed 0 bases at V and 0 bases at J, with 9 bases between. The CDR3 extends over 16 amino acids. Germline CDR1 reads WSHSY; CDR2 reads SAAADI. The CDR3 here is CASSESPGNSNQPQHF. The DNA of the CDR3 is TGCGCCAGCAGTGAGTCGCCGGGGAATAGCAATCAGCCCCAGCATTTT.

This sequence joins TRBV6-8 and TRBJ2-5; possible D gene TRBD1, 5 bases. Germline V gene data show CDR1 as MNHGY and CDR2 as SAAAGT. V was clipped by 0 bases and J by 5 bases, with 13 bases between them. This CDR3 is built from 15 residues. CDR3 sequence: CASSYSKRGDETQYF. Written as DNA, the CDR3 is TGTGCCAGCAGTTACTCGAAAAGGGGCGATGAGACCCAGTACTTC.

This chain uses TRBV18 with TRBJ2-7; no clear D. Germline V gene data show CDR1 as KGHSH and CDR2 as LQKENI. CDR3 length: 12 amino acids. V was pared by 5 bases and J by 2 bases, with 7 bases between. The CDR3 protein is CASSTDTYEQYF. The CDR3 DNA sequence: TGTGCCAGCTCAACAGACACCTACGAGCAGTACTTC.

The chain links TRBV29-1 to TRBJ1-1, with D tentatively TRBD1 (5 bases). The CDR3 loop spans 13 amino acids. Trimming took off 3 bases at V and 1 base at J, with 9 bases between the two ends. CDR1 is SQVTM, CDR2 ANQGSEA, per germline. The CDR3 reads CSVETTENTEAFF. The CDR3 coding sequence is TGCAGCGTTGAGACGACAGAGAACACTGAAGCTTTCTTT.

In the case of this clone: One junction end disagrees with the germline gene, perhaps due to a read error. The V gene is TRBV6-8, the J gene TRBJ2-7; 10 nucleotides agree with TRBD2. The CDR3 is 16 residues long. Germline loops: CDR1 MNHGY, CDR2 SAAAGT. This CDR3 reads CAISGSGRELNYEQYF. The CDR3 nucleotides are TGTGCCATCAGTGGGAGCGGGAGGGAACTCAACTACGAGCAGTACTTC.

The chain has TRBV11-3 and TRBJ2-3; 12 bases align to TRBD2. Per germline, CDR1 SGHNT and CDR2 YENEEA. After removal of 5 bases from V and 6 bases from J, the junction contained 9 bases not matched to a gene. This CDR3 has 16 amino acids. CDR3 in amino acids: CASSPGLAGLGDTQYF. As DNA, the CDR3 is TGTGCCAGCAGCCCGGGACTAGCGGGTTTAGGGGATACGCAGTATTTT. Complete variable domain (other parts from reference TRBV11-3 and TRBJ2-3): EAGVVQSPRYKIIEKKQPVAFWCNPISGHNTLYWYLQNLGQGPELLIRYENEEAVDDSQLPKDRFSAERLKGVDSTLKIQPAELGDSAVYLCASSPGLAGLGDTQYFGPGTRLTVL.

In this sample, this clone turned up a few times. The chain joins TRBV19 to TRBJ1-6; TRBD1 is a possible D gene (6 bases). The V end was cut by 6 bases, the J end by 7 bases, with 16 bases between. The CDR3 has 15 residues. From germline, CDR1 is LNHDA and CDR2 SQIVND (reference sequence). CDR3 sequence (DNA): TGTGCCAGTAGGTCAGGGACGGGGGCGAATTCACCCCTCCACTTT. It codes for CASRSGTGANSPLHF.

This clone was observed a few times. The rearrangement uses TRBV10-3 and TRBJ1-3; a weak D match, TRBD1 (5 bases). Germline CDR1 is ENHRY and CDR2 is SYGVKD. CDR3 size: 15 residues. Between the trimmed V and J ends, which lost 2 bases and 0 bases, there was a span of 8 bases. The chain's CDR3 is CAISEQGISGNTIYF. In DNA form, the CDR3 reads TGTGCCATCAGTGAGCAGGGCATCTCTGGAAACACCATATATTTT.

The chain recombines TRBV28 with TRBJ2-5; D remains ambiguous. This CDR3 has 14 residues. Trimming shortened V by 6 bases and J by 1 base, and 12 bases separated the two germline ends. Germline values: CDR1 MDHEN, CDR2 SYDVKM. This CDR3 reads CASRALYPQETQYF. CDR3 nucleotide sequence: TGTGCCAGCAGAGCCCTCTACCCCCAAGAGACCCAGTACTTC.

This chain links TRBV30 with TRBJ1-1; D possibly corresponds to TRBD1 (6 bases). CDR1 and CDR2 from the germline V gene are GTSNPN and SVGIG (reference sequence). Trimming removed 3 bases from V and 4 bases from J, with 15 bases in between. There are 14 residues in the CDR3. The CDR3 DNA sequence: TGTGCCTGGAGCTTTGGGGGCCAGGTCACTGAAGCTTTCTTT. This sequence encodes CAWSFGGQVTEAFF.

Points on this clone: The junction differs from germline at one of its ends, possibly a read error. This rearrangement joins TRBV6-8 to TRBJ1-1, with D unresolved. This CDR3 has 12 residues. Germline V CDR1 and CDR2: MNHGY, SAAAGT. This CDR3 reads CASRYPNAEAFF. The CDR3, as DNA: TGTGCCAGCAGATACCCGAACGCTGAAGCTTTTTTT.

The chain combines TRBV10-2 with TRBJ2-7; D is possibly TRBD2 (6 bases). Germline CDR1 WSHSY, CDR2 SAAADI. The CDR3 sequence is 14 residues long. With 2 bases removed from V and 5 bases from J, the gap between germline ends came to 13 bases. The CDR3 DNA sequence: TGCGCCAGCAGTGAGGCGGGGCCACAAAACGAGCAGTACTTC. Its protein product is CASSEAGPQNEQYF.

The chain employs TRBV18 and TRBJ1-1, with D perhaps matching TRBD1 (5 bases). The CDR3 spans 16 residues. Germline V lookup: CDR1 KGHSH, CDR2 LQKENI. V dropped 3 bases and J dropped 1 base, with 15 bases sitting between them. This chain's CDR3 is CASSPTLGPGNTEAFF. DNA for the CDR3: TGTGCCAGCTCACCGACCCTGGGACCTGGGAACACTGAAGCTTTCTTT.

This chain connects TRBV5-1 to TRBJ2-1; 7 bases match TRBD2. The trim removed 0 bases at V and 4 bases at J, leaving 13 bases unmatched. This CDR3 is built from 18 residues. Germline values: CDR1 SGHRS, CDR2 YFSETQ. The CDR3: CASSLGASGLAAYNEQFF. CDR3 DNA sequence: TGCGCCAGCAGCTTGGGGGCCTCTGGGCTAGCGGCATACAATGAGCAGTTCTTC.

This rearrangement joins TRBV11-3 to TRBJ2-1, with 9 bases that match TRBD2. V lost 7 bases and J lost 5; bases outside the gene matches: 12. Germline loops: CDR1 SGHNT, CDR2 YENEEA. The CDR3 loop spans 16 amino acids. CDR3 sequence reads: CASNQDSLAGHNEQFF. The CDR3 DNA reads as TGTGCCAGCAACCAAGATTCGCTAGCGGGGCACAATGAGCAGTTCTTC.

This clone was observed a few times. This sequence joins TRBV18 and TRBJ2-7; D possibly corresponds to TRBD1 (5 bases). Per germline, CDR1 KGHSH and CDR2 LQKENI. The CDR3 covers 13 residues. V shed 6 bases and J shed 1 base, with 10 bases lying between them. The CDR3 loop reads CASSPTASYEQYV. The CDR3, as DNA: TGTGCCAGCTCCCCGACAGCTTCCTACGAGCAGTACGTC.

The chain joins TRBV19 to TRBJ1-4; 7 nucleotides line up with TRBD1. The ends lost 11 bases at V and 2 bases at J; junction bases unmatched: 5. Germline assignment: CDR1 LNHDA and CDR2 SQIVND (reference sequence). CDR3 length: 13 residues. CDR3 sequence reads: CAAGTVTNEKLFF. The CDR3 DNA sequence: TGTGCCGCGGGGACAGTCACTAATGAAAAACTGTTTTTT.

The gene calls are TRBV11-3 and TRBJ1-4; a weak D match, TRBD1 (5 bases). V was trimmed by 7 bases and J by 4 bases, leaving 16 bases between them. Per germline, CDR1 SGHNT and CDR2 YENEEA. The CDR3 length is 15 residues. The chain's CDR3 is CASTQLGGVNEKLFF. DNA of the CDR3: TGTGCCAGCACCCAACTCGGGGGAGTTAATGAAAAACTGTTTTTT.

This chain connects TRBV23-1 to TRBJ2-5, with 7 bases lining up with TRBD1. TRBV23-1 is an ORF for which the function is uncertain. The CDR3 extends over 16 amino acids. The V gene end was trimmed by 0 bases and the J gene end by 5 bases; junction bases not matched to a gene: 9. This CDR3 is CASSQSDRQGGETQYF. The CDR3 DNA sequence: TGCGCCAGCAGTCAATCGGACCGACAGGGCGGCGAGACCCAGTACTTC.

The rearrangement joins TRBV5-1 to TRBJ2-5, with TRBD1 identical over 12 bases. Germline CDR1 is SGHRS and CDR2 is YFSETQ. The CDR3 spans 19 residues. The trim removed 5 bases at V and 5 bases at J, leaving 19 bases unmatched. The CDR3 region has the DNA TGCGCCAGCAGAGCGGGGACAGGGGGCGATTTATACGGTTGGGAGACCCAGTACTTC. It encodes CASRAGTGGDLYGWETQYF. Supplemented by reference TRBV5-1 and TRBJ2-5, the full variable domain reads KAGVTQTPRYLIKTRGQQVTLSCSPISGHRSVSWYQQTPGQGLQFLFEYFSETQRNKGNFPGRFSGRQFSNSRSEMNVSTLELGDSALYLCASRAGTGGDLYGWETQYFGPGTRLLVL.